The 16 T cell receptor beta chains listed next were all sequenced from one sample in a study of Tregs in tolerant kidney transplant recipients. The table came from immunoSEQ multiplex PCR; TCRdb's copy has only in-frame clones and leaves some out. This table holds about 83,000 clones, nearly 98% found once. The source material was CD4+ T cells from blood, sampled before the transplant. Source of these receptors: a human donor who received a combined kidney and bone marrow transplant.

This sequence joins TRBV28 and TRBJ2-4; 8 bases are a match to TRBD1. Trimming removed 3 bases from V and 2 bases from J; junction bases left unmatched: 9. Germline loops: CDR1 MDHEN, CDR2 SYDVKM. This CDR3 spans 17 amino acids. The CDR3 DNA sequence: TGTGCCAGCAGTTTGGCCAGGGGGCAAGTGTCCAAAAACATTCAGTACTTC. Its protein is CASSLARGQVSKNIQYF.

This chain joins TRBV28 and TRBJ2-5, with 9 bases aligning to TRBD1. Germline V gene sequence: CDR1 MDHEN, CDR2 SYDVKM. With 5 bases clipped from V and 5 bases from J, the junction kept 6 bases outside the gene matches. The CDR3 consists of 14 residues. CDR3 residues: CASSKVDRGETQYF. As DNA, the CDR3 is TGTGCCAGCAGTAAGGTGGACAGGGGTGAGACCCAGTACTTC.

The genes are TRBV5-1 and TRBJ2-1; the D gene is possibly TRBD1 (6 bases). CDR3 length: 16 residues. The V gene lost 0 bases and the J gene lost 8 bases, with 18 bases spanning the gap. The germline gives CDR1 SGHRS, CDR2 YFSETQ. DNA for the CDR3: TGCGCCAGCAGCTTGGGTAGGGAGAGGGGGTTCGATGAGCAGTTCTTC. Amino acid sequence: CASSLGRERGFDEQFF.

The CDR3 nucleotides read TGTGCCAGCAGCTTAGGACATTCTACAGATACGCAGTATTTT. This codes for CASSLGHSTDTQYF. J is TRBJ2-3 and V is TRBV7-6, with D unclear. The CDR3 extends over 14 amino acids. The germline V gene encodes CDR1 SGHVS and CDR2 FNYEAQ. The V end was cut by 1 base, the J end by 3 bases, with 8 bases between.

The chain carries TRBV5-4 and TRBJ1-2; possibly TRBD1 for D (5 bases). The germline gives CDR1 SGHNT, CDR2 YYREEE (reference sequence). CDR3 length equals 14 residues. V dropped 1 base and J dropped 3 bases, with 10 bases sitting between them. CDR3 loop: CASSLKGLDYGYTF. The CDR3 nucleotides are TGTGCCAGCAGCTTGAAGGGGTTGGACTATGGCTACACCTTC.

The rearrangement joins TRBV5-1 to TRBJ1-2; TRBD1 aligns across 7 bases. V gave up 0 bases and J gave up 5 bases; unmatched junction bases: 7. This CDR3 has 15 amino acids. Per the germline V gene, CDR1 is SGHRS and CDR2 is YFSETQ. CDR3 in amino acids: CASSLGLTGDYGYTF. CDR3 DNA sequence: TGCGCCAGCAGCTTGGGTCTTACAGGGGATTATGGCTACACCTTC.

The chain recombines TRBV2 with TRBJ2-5; weak D call: TRBD1 (5 bases). Germline V gene sequence: CDR1 SNHLY, CDR2 FYNNEI. The CDR3 has 15 amino acids. Between the trimmed V and J ends, which lost 0 bases and 7 bases, there was a span of 15 bases. This chain's CDR3 is CASSEAGRGYGTQYF. Here the CDR3 DNA reads TGTGCCAGCAGTGAAGCGGGAAGGGGTTACGGGACCCAGTACTTC. Full variable domain (rest looked up from reference TRBV2 and TRBJ2-5): EPEVTQTPSHQVTQMGQEVILRCVPISNHLYFYWYRQILGQKVEFLVSFYNNEISEKSEIFDDQFSVERPDGSNFTLKIRSTKLEDSAMYFCASSEAGRGYGTQYFGPGTRLLVL.

The rearrangement links TRBV4-2 to TRBJ2-1; perhaps TRBD2 as D (6 bases). The germline CDR1 and CDR2 sequences are LGHNA and YNFKEQ. The CDR3 has 16 amino acids. V lost 3 bases and J 7 bases, leaving 19 bases between the germline ends. The CDR3 is CASSQETSLISNEQFF. The CDR3 region has the DNA TGTGCCAGCAGCCAGGAGACTAGTCTTATATCGAATGAGCAGTTCTTC.

The V and J genes are TRBV11-3 and TRBJ2-7; possibly TRBD1 for D (7 bases). Germline CDR1 is SGHNT and CDR2 is YENEEA. The CDR3 covers 15 residues. The V gene lost 4 bases and the J gene lost 3 bases, with 16 bases spanning the gap. CDR3 nucleotide sequence: TGTGCCAGCAGCTCTTGGCAGGGGGGCGACTACGAGCAGTACTTC. Translating it yields CASSSWQGGDYEQYF.

Turning to this clone: Germline and junction disagree at one end, which may indicate a read error. The chain has TRBV20-1 and TRBJ2-1; 8 nucleotides align to TRBD2. The CDR3 contains 10 residues. CDR1 is DFQATT and CDR2 is SNEGSKA in the germline V gene (reference sequence). CDR3 sequence reads: CSGAGGLQVF. CDR3 nucleotides: TGCAGTGGGGCGGGAGGCCTTCAGGTCTTC.

The chain uses TRBV29-1 and TRBJ1-1; TRBD1 matches at 7 bases. The CDR3 contains 13 residues. Trimming at V came to 6 bases and at J to 3 bases, leaving 7 bases not matched to a gene. Germline V gives CDR1 SQVTM, CDR2 ANQGSEA. The CDR3 sequence: CSVAQGSDTEAFF. CDR3 DNA: TGCAGCGTAGCACAGGGGTCAGACACTGAAGCTTTCTTT. Full variable domain (remainder filled in from reference TRBV29-1 and TRBJ1-1): SAVISQKPSRDICQRGTSLTIQCQVDSQVTMMFWYRQQPGQSLTLIATANQGSEATYESGFVIDKFPISRPNLTFSTLTVSNMSPEDSSIYLCSVAQGSDTEAFFGQGTRLTVV.

The chain has TRBV25-1 and TRBJ1-1; D unclear. V was clipped by 4 bases and J by 3 bases, with 6 bases between them. CDR1 and CDR2 from the germline V gene are MGHDK and SYGVNS. The CDR3 contains 12 residues. CDR3 region: CASSASYTEAFF. The CDR3 nucleotides read TGTGCCAGCAGTGCCTCTTACACTGAAGCTTTCTTT.

This chain connects TRBV7-2 to TRBJ2-3, with 7 bases identical to TRBD2. The CDR3 runs 17 residues. The V gene's germline CDR1 is SGHTA and CDR2 FQGNSA. V shed 4 bases and J 1 base; nucleotides not matched to a gene: 11. CDR3 nucleotide sequence: TGTGCCAGCAGCTCGCCCCGCGGGGGTATACGCACAGATACGCAGTATTTT. Translation: CASSSPRGGIRTDTQYF.

The V call is TRBV30, the J call TRBJ1-5, with D maybe TRBD1 (5 bases). V lost 5 bases and J lost 7, with 18 bases in between. The CDR3 runs 14 residues. Germline V gives CDR1 GTSNPN, CDR2 SVGIG (reference sequence). The CDR3 DNA reads as TGTGCCTGGTCCCCCCCCCAGGGATCCCAGCCCCAGCATTTT. Translation gives CAWSPPQGSQPQHF.

The CDR3 here is CAWDSGGETQYF. DNA of the CDR3: TGTGCCTGGGATTCCGGGGGGGAAACGCAGTATTTT. The rearrangement links TRBV30 to TRBJ2-3, with 8 positions matching TRBD2. The CDR3 runs to 12 residues. Germline V gene lookup returns CDR1 GTSNPN and CDR2 SVGIG (reference sequence). V dropped 5 bases and J dropped 9; count of bases not matched to a gene: 7.

The sample holds a few counts of this clone. This sequence joins TRBV19 and TRBJ1-5; the match to TRBD1 covers 7 bases. Germline CDR1 reads LNHDA; CDR2 reads SQIVND (reference sequence). V shed 5 bases and J 7 bases; nucleotides not matched to a gene: 5. This CDR3 region has 13 residues. The CDR3 region has the DNA TGTGCCAGTAGTCCCCGACAGGGACAGCCCCAGCATTTT. It is translated as CASSPRQGQPQHF.